The T cell receptor beta chain under discussion was sequenced for a study of OX40 agonist ivuxolimab in advanced cancers. Across the whole study: Averaging 60 years in age, with a range of 23 to 79, the cohort was around 87% male. Participants could have had prior anti-PD-1, anti-PD-L1 or anti-CTLA-4 therapy, and about 37% had some.

The study's findings and limits: Antigen targets of the expanded peripheral T cells went undetermined. The average count of expanded clones was higher among CD8+ T cells than among CD4+.

TCRdb's copy holds only in-frame clones and misses some; the assay was immunoSEQ multiplex PCR. The table includes some 81,000 clones, roughly 91% detected once. On this clone: Its antigen is not known.

From germline, CDR1 is KGHSH and CDR2 LQKENI. There are 15 residues in the CDR3. The germline V and J ends were trimmed by 0 bases and 2 bases, with 10 bases remaining between them. The sequence came from an adult with an advanced solid tumor such as melanoma, head and neck, liver or kidney cancer. The chain joins TRBV18 to TRBJ1-2, with D possibly TRBD1 on 5 matching bases. The sequencing used CD4+ or CD8+ T cells sorted from blood, collected in a trial of the OX40 agonist ivuxolimab. The CDR3 sequence is CASSPPRGPNYGYTF. The CDR3 DNA sequence: TGTGCCAGCTCACCACCGCGGGGCCCCAACTATGGCTACACCTTC.